This note documents a single TCR beta chain sequence. The entry originates in a study of blood T cell repertoires in COVID-19. Study-level background: Samples came from the United States, Italy and Spain, spanning acute and convalescent COVID-19. Sources were T cells, B-cell-depleted T cells, or PBMCs; the material itself was cDNA or gDNA.

The CDR3 runs to 17 residues. Germline-derived CDR1 and CDR2 are SGDLS and YYNGEE. Trimming took off 0 bases at V and 1 base at J, with 13 bases between the two ends. TCRdb's copy holds only in-frame clones and misses some; the assay was immunoSEQ multiplex PCR. There are some 500,000 clones in the sample; about 89% occur only once, and roughly 8% lies in the top ten. The sample comprised peripheral blood. The chain links TRBV9 to TRBJ2-2; no definite D call. The TCR sequence derives from a woman between 45 and 65 years old with COVID-19, enrolled during active disease. The CDR3 DNA follows: TGTGCCAGCAGCGTAGGAATGAGCGTGGAGAACACCGGGGAGCTGTTTTTT. Its translation: CASSVGMSVENTGELFF.